These T cell receptor beta chains were read from a single sample in a study of circulating CD8 cells and anti-PD-1 response in melanoma. Each CDR3 protein is one row after TCRdb ran MiXCR on the reads. The data contain around 2,200 distinct CDR3 sequences, about 7.8% of them singletons. The sequencing here drew on CD8+ T cells from PBMCs, taken at baseline or after one month of anti-PD-1 therapy (not recorded which). These receptors were collected from a human donor with melanoma. Both conserved end residues are part of each CDR3. A D gene is named only where the DNA matches it firmly. Expanded clones are given a class, and other clones once, few, many or no size at all.

cdr3_aa: CASSPQGAKQPQHF
j_call: TRBJ1-5
v_call: TRBV27
d_call: TRBD1
clone_size: medium-sized

cdr3_aa: CASSLGLGSGEKLFF
j_call: TRBJ1-4
v_call: TRBV28
d_call: -
clone_size: medium-sized

cdr3_aa: CAIKDRGNTEAFF
j_call: TRBJ1-1
v_call: TRBV10-3
d_call: TRBD1
clone_size: medium-sized

cdr3_aa: CASGLGQKNTEAFF
j_call: TRBJ1-1
v_call: TRBV12-5
d_call: TRBD1
clone_size: -

cdr3_aa: CASSRQGQLDTQYF
j_call: TRBJ2-3
v_call: TRBV4-1
d_call: TRBD1
clone_size: medium-sized

cdr3_aa: CASSLISGSHDTQYF
j_call: TRBJ2-3
v_call: TRBV11-1
d_call: -
clone_size: medium-sized

cdr3_aa: CASSPFTRPKNIQYF
j_call: TRBJ2-4
v_call: TRBV27
d_call: -
clone_size: medium-sized

cdr3_aa: CASSRGGPNTEAFF
j_call: TRBJ1-1
v_call: TRBV19
d_call: -
clone_size: medium-sized

cdr3_aa: CASSVPDAEQFF
j_call: TRBJ2-1
v_call: TRBV9
d_call: -
clone_size: large

cdr3_aa: CASSGQLAIPQETQYF
j_call: TRBJ2-5
v_call: TRBV19
d_call: -
clone_size: medium-sized

cdr3_aa: CASSPDLNTGELFF
j_call: TRBJ2-2
v_call: TRBV19
d_call: -
clone_size: medium-sized

cdr3_aa: CASSIGQNTGELFF
j_call: TRBJ2-2
v_call: TRBV19
d_call: -
clone_size: medium-sized

cdr3_aa: CSARDGPEAFF
j_call: TRBJ1-1
v_call: TRBV20-1
d_call: -
clone_size: large

cdr3_aa: CASSSGLAGDEQYF
j_call: TRBJ2-7
v_call: TRBV27
d_call: TRBD2
clone_size: medium-sized

cdr3_aa: CASSPIATNEKLFF
j_call: TRBJ1-4
v_call: TRBV28
d_call: -
clone_size: medium-sized

cdr3_aa: CASSQGFGRLNTEAFF
j_call: TRBJ1-1
v_call: TRBV3-1
d_call: -
clone_size: medium-sized

cdr3_aa: CSVWDRVSEGANVLTF
j_call: TRBJ2-6
v_call: TRBV29-1
d_call: TRBD1
clone_size: medium-sized

cdr3_aa: CATTSGQVQLAIDF
j_call: TRBJ1-6
v_call: TRBV24-1
d_call: TRBD1
clone_size: medium-sized

cdr3_aa: CASSTGPGQSEAFF
j_call: TRBJ1-1
v_call: TRBV6-1
d_call: -
clone_size: medium-sized

cdr3_aa: CASTHRQGLRNEQFF
j_call: TRBJ2-1
v_call: TRBV27
d_call: TRBD1
clone_size: medium-sized

cdr3_aa: CASSAGSGEQYF
j_call: TRBJ2-7
v_call: TRBV9
d_call: -
clone_size: medium-sized

cdr3_aa: CASSLGRTQYF
j_call: TRBJ2-5
v_call: TRBV5-6
d_call: -
clone_size: medium-sized

cdr3_aa: CASRYRSGSRTDTQYF
j_call: TRBJ2-3
v_call: TRBV28
d_call: TRBD2
clone_size: medium-sized

cdr3_aa: CASSFTGTGKRNEQFF
j_call: TRBJ2-1
v_call: TRBV28
d_call: TRBD1
clone_size: medium-sized

cdr3_aa: CASSSSETDTQYF
j_call: TRBJ2-3
v_call: TRBV12-3/TRBV12-4
d_call: -
clone_size: medium-sized

cdr3_aa: CASSVVGNYGYTF
j_call: TRBJ1-2
v_call: TRBV9
d_call: -
clone_size: -

cdr3_aa: CASSDYNEQFF
j_call: TRBJ2-1
v_call: TRBV28
d_call: -
clone_size: medium-sized

cdr3_aa: CATSDPLRDSSSYNEQFF
j_call: TRBJ2-1
v_call: TRBV24-1
d_call: -
clone_size: large

cdr3_aa: CASSLTARSYEQYF
j_call: TRBJ2-7
v_call: TRBV27
d_call: -
clone_size: medium-sized

cdr3_aa: CASSLLYNTWGEAFF
j_call: TRBJ1-1
v_call: TRBV27
d_call: -
clone_size: medium-sized

cdr3_aa: CASSFSQGNYGYTF
j_call: TRBJ1-2
v_call: TRBV27
d_call: -
clone_size: medium-sized

cdr3_aa: CASSLWSEPARNNYGYTF
j_call: TRBJ1-2
v_call: TRBV28
d_call: -
clone_size: medium-sized

cdr3_aa: CAWSVKGWDTEAFF
j_call: TRBJ1-1
v_call: TRBV30
d_call: -
clone_size: medium-sized

cdr3_aa: CASSLNLETQYF
j_call: TRBJ2-5
v_call: TRBV28
d_call: -
clone_size: -

cdr3_aa: CASSATGNTEAFF
j_call: TRBJ1-1
v_call: TRBV5-1
d_call: -
clone_size: few

cdr3_aa: CASSYSNRNEQFF
j_call: TRBJ2-1
v_call: TRBV6-2/TRBV6-3
d_call: -
clone_size: large

cdr3_aa: CASSQDGPPNNEQFF
j_call: TRBJ2-1
v_call: TRBV3-1
d_call: -
clone_size: few